This TCR beta chain was profiled in a study of cytomegalovirus exposure and HLA in healthy donors. Points from the study as a whole: TCR beta chains associated with HLA were, in a later analysis, more clonally expanded than equally common others. Common viral pathogens were later found to be apparently linked to several of the most significant clusters.

Notes on this clone: Its antigen is not identified.

The PCR employed 60 Vbeta primers together with 13 Jbeta primers. Method: immunoSEQ multiplex PCR; TCRdb's copy keeps in-frame clones and lacks some. This repertoire includes under 40,000 clones. The CDR3 has 15 residues. The V and J ends lost 0 bases and 1 base, in that order; junction bases with no gene match: 0. The germline V gene encodes CDR1 SGHRS and CDR2 YFSETQ. The TCR comes from a woman aged 40 to 50 in good health and CMV-seropositive. The chain combines TRBV5-1 with TRBJ2-1, with 8 bases aligning to TRBD2. Sequenced material: PBMCs. CDR3 in amino acids: CASSLGGRSYNEQFF. For the CDR3, the DNA is TGCGCCAGCAGCTTGGGCGGGAGGTCCTACAATGAGCAGTTCTTC. The entire variable domain, with the rest obtained from reference TRBV5-1 and TRBJ2-1, is as follows: KAGVTQTPRYLIKTRGQQVTLSCSPISGHRSVSWYQQTPGQGLQFLFEYFSETQRNKGNFPGRFSGRQFSNSRSEMNVSTLELGDSALYLCASSLGGRSYNEQFFGPGTRLTVL.